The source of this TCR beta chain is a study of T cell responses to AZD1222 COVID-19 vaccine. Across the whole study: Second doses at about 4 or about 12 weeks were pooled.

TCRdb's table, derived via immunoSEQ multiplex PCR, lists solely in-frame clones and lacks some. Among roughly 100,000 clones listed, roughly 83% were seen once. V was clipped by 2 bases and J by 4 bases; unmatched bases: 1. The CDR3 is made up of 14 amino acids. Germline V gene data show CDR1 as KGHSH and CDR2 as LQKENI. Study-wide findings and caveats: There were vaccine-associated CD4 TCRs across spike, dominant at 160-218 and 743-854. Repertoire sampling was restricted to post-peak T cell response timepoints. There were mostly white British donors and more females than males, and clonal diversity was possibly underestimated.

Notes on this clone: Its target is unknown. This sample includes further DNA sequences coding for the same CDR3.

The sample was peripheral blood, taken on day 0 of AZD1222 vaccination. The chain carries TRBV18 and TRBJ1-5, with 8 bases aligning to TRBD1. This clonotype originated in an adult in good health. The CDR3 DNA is TGTGCCAGCTCACCAGGACAGGGTAATCAGCCCCAGCATTTT. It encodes CASSPGQGNQPQHF.